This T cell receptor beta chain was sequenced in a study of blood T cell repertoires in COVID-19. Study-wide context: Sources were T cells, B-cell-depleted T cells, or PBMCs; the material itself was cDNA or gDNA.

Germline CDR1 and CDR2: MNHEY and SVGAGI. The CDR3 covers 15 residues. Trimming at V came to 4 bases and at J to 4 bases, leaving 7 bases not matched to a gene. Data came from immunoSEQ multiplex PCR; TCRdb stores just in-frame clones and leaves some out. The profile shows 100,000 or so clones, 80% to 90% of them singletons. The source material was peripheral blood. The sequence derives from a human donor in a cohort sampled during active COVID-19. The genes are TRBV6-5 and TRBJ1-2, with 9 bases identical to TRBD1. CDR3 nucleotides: TGTGCCAGCAGTTCATGGACAGGGGACTTCTATGGCTACACCTTC. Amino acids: CASSSWTGDFYGYTF.